Given below is one T cell receptor (beta chain) in context. This sample is part of a study of T cells in localized non-small cell lung cancer. TCRdb keeps only in-frame clones here, not all; method: immunoSEQ multiplex PCR. This sample has under 40,000 clones; over 75% occur once, and the top ten carry around 15%. The CDR3 runs 16 residues. Germline lookup yields CDR1 SQVTM and CDR2 ANQGSEA. The V end was cut by 3 bases, the J end by 8 bases, with 25 bases between. Source: peripheral blood, taken before any cancer treatment. This clonotype was obtained from a male donor older than 55 with stage III squamous cell lung carcinoma. The chain has TRBV29-1 and TRBJ1-2; D is perhaps TRBD1 (5 bases). The CDR3 nucleotides read TGCAGCGTTGAGGGGTCGAGTAAGAAGGGGATGGGCGGCTACACCTTC. Residues: CSVEGSSKKGMGGYTF.